The 10 T cell receptor beta chains given below trace back to one sample, sequenced in a study of blood T cell repertoires in COVID-19. TCRdb's copy holds only in-frame clones and misses some; the assay was immunoSEQ multiplex PCR. Altogether more than 150,000 clones are present, over 70% being singletons, with the ten largest covering under 3%. Sequenced input: peripheral blood. These receptors were collected from a woman aged 60 to 75 with acute or convalescent COVID-19.

The rearrangement joins TRBV9 to TRBJ1-6; 7 bases are a match to TRBD1. The CDR3 is made up of 14 amino acids. Per germline, CDR1 SGDLS and CDR2 YYNGEE. V shed 4 bases and J 11 bases; nucleotides not matched to a gene: 9. Written as DNA, the CDR3 is TGTGCCAGCAGCACGGGACAGAATCAACCACCCCTCCACTTT. It translates to CASSTGQNQPPLHF.

This chain links TRBV29-1 with TRBJ2-5; a weak D match, TRBD1 (5 bases). The V end was cut by 1 base, the J end by 3 bases, with 9 bases between. CDR1 and CDR2 (germline): SQVTM, ANQGSEA. The CDR3 has 13 residues. The CDR3 sequence: CSVEVWGEETQYF. The DNA of the CDR3 is TGCAGCGTTGAAGTGTGGGGCGAAGAGACCCAGTACTTC. The complete variable domain, with remaining parts taken from reference TRBV29-1 and TRBJ2-5, reads SAVISQKPSRDICQRGTSLTIQCQVDSQVTMMFWYRQQPGQSLTLIATANQGSEATYESGFVIDKFPISRPNLTFSTLTVSNMSPEDSSIYLCSVEVWGEETQYFGPGTRLLVL.

This chain connects TRBV7-2 to TRBJ1-3, with D perhaps matching TRBD1 (6 bases). The CDR3 loop spans 16 amino acids. Trimming cost V 0 bases and J 2 bases, with 11 bases left between them. Germline loops: CDR1 SGHTA, CDR2 FQGNSA. Written as DNA, the CDR3 is TGTGCCAGCAGCTTAGCGGGGGGGCTCGCTGGAAACACCATATATTTT. Its translation: CASSLAGGLAGNTIYF.

The genes are TRBV19 and TRBJ2-2; tentatively, D is TRBD1 (5 bases). V lost 2 bases and J lost 0, with 13 bases in between. Looked up from germline, CDR1 is LNHDA and CDR2 is SQIVND (reference sequence). The CDR3 has 17 amino acids. The CDR3 DNA follows: TGTGCCAGTAGTATATTTGAGACAGTGACGAACACCGGGGAGCTGTTTTTT. Its protein is CASSIFETVTNTGELFF.

There are a few counts of this clone. The chain employs TRBV10-3 and TRBJ2-1; 8 nucleotides agree with TRBD2. The CDR3 covers 16 residues. Germline trimming cut 0 bases from V and 6 bases from J; bases unmatched to any gene: 7. Per the germline V gene, CDR1 is ENHRY and CDR2 is SYGVKD. The chain's CDR3 is CAISESLLAGRNEQFF. The CDR3 bases are TGTGCCATCAGTGAGTCATTGCTAGCGGGCCGCAATGAGCAGTTCTTC.

The CDR3 sequence: CASNAGTGREKLFF. DNA for the CDR3: TGTGCCAGCAACGCCGGGACAGGGCGAGAAAAACTGTTTTTT. This chain connects TRBV6-5 to TRBJ1-4; 9 nucleotides align to TRBD1. Germline assignment: CDR1 MNHEY and CDR2 SVGAGI. The trim removed 7 bases at V and 8 bases at J, leaving 8 bases unmatched. The CDR3 has 14 amino acids.

The CDR3 sequence is CATSGGSGGSTDTQYF. Here the CDR3 DNA reads TGTGCCACCAGTGGGGGAAGCGGGGGTAGCACAGATACGCAGTATTTT. The chain has TRBV24-1 and TRBJ2-3; 8 nucleotides agree with TRBD2. V was clipped by 5 bases and J by 0 bases; unmatched bases: 6. This CDR3 is built from 16 residues. Germline CDR1 KGHDR, CDR2 SFDVKD.

The chain carries TRBV5-4 and TRBJ1-2; 8 positions agree with TRBD1. The CDR3 is made up of 19 amino acids. Germline V gene sequence: CDR1 SGHNT, CDR2 YYREEE (reference sequence). The ends lost 0 bases at V and 6 bases at J; junction bases unmatched: 19. The CDR3 here is CASSLGSRLVGQGRDGYTF. The CDR3 DNA follows: TGTGCCAGCAGCTTGGGTTCCCGCCTGGTAGGACAGGGACGGGATGGCTACACCTTC.

This chain connects TRBV5-4 to TRBJ2-6; the D gene is possibly TRBD2 (5 bases). Germline V CDR1 and CDR2: SGHNT, YYREEE (reference sequence). The CDR3 is made up of 18 amino acids. V was pared by 2 bases and J by 0 bases, with 15 bases between. In nucleotides, the CDR3 is TGTGCCAGCAGCTTTATTGGAGGTGGGCCCTCTGGGGCCAACGTCCTGACTTTC. Translated: CASSFIGGGPSGANVLTF.

The chain carries TRBV19 and TRBJ2-1; TRBD2 aligns across 10 bases. J gave up 6 bases and V 11 bases, and 7 bases lay outside the gene matches. In germline, CDR1 is LNHDA, CDR2 SQIVND (reference sequence). The CDR3 loop spans 13 amino acids. The CDR3 here is CAGIQRGGNEQFF. As DNA, the CDR3 is TGTGCCGGGATTCAGCGGGGGGGCAATGAGCAGTTCTTC.